Shown below are 18 T cell receptor beta chains from a single sample sequenced in a study of blood T cell repertoires in COVID-19 (dated by TCRdb to the early 2020s). Libraries came from the immunoSEQ multiplex PCR assay. TCRdb re-hosts the immuneACCESS table, in-frame sequences only. Its copies lack some clones; in the studies checked, an unresolved V gene accounts for under half of them, and the cause for the rest is not known. This sample gives approximately 200,000 clones in total; 65% to 90% of them show up just once. The ten largest clonotypes hold about 4.8% of the sample. Sequences were obtained from peripheral blood. These receptors were taken from a man in his forties or fifties with acute or convalescent COVID-19.

The chain carries TRBV4-1 and TRBJ2-2; D ambiguous. CDR3 length equals 12 residues. Trimming stripped 8 bases from V and 5 bases from J, with 9 bases between. Per the germline V gene, CDR1 is MGHRA and CDR2 is YSYEKL. In DNA form, the CDR3 reads TGCGCCAGCCTCGACTCAACCGGGGAGCTGTTTTTT. Translation gives CASLDSTGELFF.

The chain uses TRBV6-5 and TRBJ2-1, with TRBD1 matching 9 bases. Losses at the gene ends were 1 base for V and 7 bases for J; bases not matched to a gene: 5. Per germline, CDR1 MNHEY and CDR2 SVGAGI. The CDR3 contains 15 residues. CDR3 in DNA: TGTGCCAGCAGTTACTGGGGACAGGGTGGAAATGAGCAGTTCTTC. It encodes CASSYWGQGGNEQFF.

V usage is TRBV7-9 and J usage is TRBJ1-6, with D possibly matching TRBD1 (6 bases). The CDR3 covers 17 residues. V shed 4 bases and J shed 0 bases, with 13 bases lying between them. In germline, CDR1 is SEHNR, CDR2 FQNEAQ (reference sequence). CDR3 bases: TGTGCCAGCAGCTCTTACAGGGCGAGCTCCTATAATTCACCCCTCCACTTT. Amino acids: CASSSYRASSYNSPLHF.

CDR3 residues: CASSRDSNYGYTF. The CDR3 DNA sequence: TGCGCCAGCAGCCGGGACAGCAACTATGGCTACACCTTC. The V and J genes are TRBV5-1 and TRBJ1-2; 7 bases align to TRBD1. The germline V gene encodes CDR1 SGHRS and CDR2 YFSETQ. V lost 4 bases and J lost 2; bases outside the gene matches: 2. This CDR3 has 13 amino acids.

The chain carries TRBV12-3 or TRBV12-4 and TRBJ2-3; maybe TRBD1 (5 bases). V gave up 4 bases and J gave up 5 bases, with 7 bases separating them. This CDR3 is 12 amino acids long. CDR3 coding DNA: TGTGCCAGCAGTTACACAGGAGATACGCAGTATTTT. It is translated as CASSYTGDTQYF.

The V gene is TRBV4-1, the J gene TRBJ2-2, with TRBD2 as a possible D gene (6 bases). The CDR3 loop spans 17 amino acids. Germline CDR1 is MGHRA and CDR2 is YSYEKL. V shed 1 base and J shed 1 base, with 13 bases lying between them. CDR3 in amino acids: CASSQVPGLMNTGELFF. In nucleotides, the CDR3 is TGCGCCAGCAGCCAAGTCCCGGGACTCATGAACACCGGGGAGCTGTTTTTT.

This rearrangement joins TRBV7-9 to TRBJ1-1; tentatively, D is TRBD1 (6 bases). This CDR3 has 14 residues. CDR1 is SEHNR, CDR2 FQNEAQ, per germline (reference sequence). The V and J ends lost 3 bases and 4 bases respectively, with 12 bases between them. The CDR3 is CASSLGHPATEAFF. CDR3 in DNA: TGTGCCAGCAGCTTGGGACACCCCGCCACTGAAGCTTTCTTT.

V is TRBV15 and J is TRBJ2-1; 7 positions agree with TRBD2. The germline V gene has CDR1 LNHNV and CDR2 YYDKDF (reference sequence). The CDR3 loop spans 13 amino acids. V gave up 0 bases and J gave up 9 bases; unmatched junction bases: 2. CDR3 residues: CATSRDGRAEQFF. CDR3 in DNA: TGTGCCACCAGCAGAGATGGGAGGGCTGAGCAGTTCTTC.

The gene calls are TRBV15 and TRBJ1-1; D is uncertain. The CDR3 extends over 14 amino acids. Looked up from germline, CDR1 is LNHNV and CDR2 is YYDKDF (reference sequence). The germline V and J ends were trimmed by 3 bases and 6 bases, with 14 bases remaining between them. The CDR3 is CATSRGVLSSEAFF. CDR3 coding DNA: TGTGCCACCAGCAGGGGAGTACTAAGCTCTGAAGCTTTCTTT.

The chain uses TRBV6-5 and TRBJ1-1; 8 bases are a match to TRBD1. The CDR3 totals 11 residues. V was pared by 4 bases and J by 11 bases, with 3 bases of the junction left unmatched. Germline V lookup: CDR1 MNHEY, CDR2 SVGAGI. Here the CDR3 DNA reads TGTGCCAGCAGTTCCCAGGGGGCCGCTTTCTTT. Its protein is CASSSQGAAFF.

This chain joins TRBV10-3 and TRBJ2-3; D is perhaps TRBD2 (6 bases). The CDR3 is made up of 13 amino acids. Germline-derived CDR1 and CDR2 are ENHRY and SYGVKD. With 8 bases removed from V and 6 bases from J, the gap between germline ends came to 15 bases. CDR3 DNA: TGTGCCATCGCGGGGACTGTAGGGGATACGCAGTATTTT. This gives the protein CAIAGTVGDTQYF.

The genes are TRBV5-4 and TRBJ1-6; no definite D call. Per germline, CDR1 SGHNT and CDR2 YYREEE (reference sequence). V was clipped by 4 bases and J by 7 bases, with 12 bases between them. The CDR3 has 14 amino acids. The CDR3 sequence: CASSNRDMNSPLHF. The CDR3 nucleotides are TGTGCCAGCAGCAATAGAGATATGAATTCACCCCTCCACTTT.

With respect to this clone: The sample has other DNA sequences that encode this CDR3 too. The chain is built from TRBV5-1 and TRBJ1-1, with D unclear. The CDR3 has 15 residues. Trimming shortened V by 0 bases and J by 0 bases, and 9 bases separated the two germline ends. The germline gives CDR1 SGHRS, CDR2 YFSETQ. The CDR3 is CASSLVGGLNTEAFF. In DNA, the CDR3 is TGCGCCAGCAGCTTGGTCGGAGGACTGAACACTGAAGCTTTCTTT.

The chain joins TRBV4-1 to TRBJ1-6; D is ambiguous. The CDR3 totals 13 residues. Between the trimmed V and J ends, which lost 1 base and 10 bases, there was a span of 8 bases. Germline lookup yields CDR1 MGHRA and CDR2 YSYEKL. The CDR3 here is CASSQGPKSPLHF. DNA for the CDR3: TGCGCCAGCAGCCAAGGCCCTAAATCACCCCTCCACTTT.

The CDR3 DNA reads as TGTGCCAGCAGTGACCTGGGACTGCTCAATCAGCCCCAGCATTTT. It translates to CASSDLGLLNQPQHF. This chain links TRBV2 with TRBJ1-5; a weak D match, TRBD1 (5 bases). With 3 bases removed from V and 3 bases from J, the gap between germline ends came to 12 bases. This CDR3 is 15 amino acids long. Germline CDR1 SNHLY, CDR2 FYNNEI.

The rearrangement uses TRBV2 and TRBJ2-7; D gene uncertain. This CDR3 region has 11 residues. CDR1 is SNHLY, CDR2 FYNNEI, per germline. The V end lost 6 bases, the J end lost 1 base, and 4 bases lay between the germline ends. The CDR3 region has the DNA TGTGCCAGCAGCACTTCCTACGAGCAGTACTTC. Translation gives CASSTSYEQYF.

CDR3 bases: TGCGCCAGCAGCTTATGGGGAAGGCGACAGGAGAATGAAAAACTGTTTTTT. This codes for CASSLWGRRQENEKLFF. The V gene is TRBV5-1, the J gene TRBJ1-4; the D gene is possibly TRBD1 (6 bases). The CDR3 loop spans 17 amino acids. V was cut by 2 bases and J by 5 bases, with 19 bases left in between. Germline V gene data show CDR1 as SGHRS and CDR2 as YFSETQ.

This chain joins TRBV7-2 and TRBJ1-2; 7 bases are shared with TRBD1. Germline assignment: CDR1 SGHTA and CDR2 FQGNSA. V shed 6 bases and J 2 bases; nucleotides not matched to a gene: 6. CDR3 length: 14 amino acids. The CDR3 reads CASRQGGTNYGYTF. DNA of the CDR3: TGTGCCAGCAGACAAGGGGGCACCAACTATGGCTACACCTTC.